The source of this T cell receptor beta chain is a study of blood T cell repertoires in COVID-19 (dated by TCRdb to about 2020). For context, the study as a whole: The collaborator samples originated in the United States, Italy and Spain and spanned the acute and convalescent phases of COVID-19. Samples were obtained from the ongoing ImmuneRACE study (first 160 participants) and from 1,254 subjects provided by 6 global collaborators. Nearly every sample came with metadata listing a de-identified subject ID, COVID-19 status, age in years and sex. A freely available public database, intended as a resource for researchers studying the immune response to SARS-CoV-2, is where the repertoires were released. Where available, HLA class I and class II types were obtained from metadata supplied by the sample provider rather than from assay-based typing. The prospective study material was composed of cDNA or gDNA derived from T cells, B-cell-depleted T cells, or PBMCs. Subjects who had been exposed to COVID-19, were actively infected with it, or had recovered from it provided the deeply sampled blood TCRbeta repertoires that made up the dataset.

The CDR3 holds 16 amino acids from the cysteine to the phenylalanine. The retained sequence is limited to the CDR3, 48 bases, with the frame set at the first base. CDR1 and CDR2, per the germline V gene, are MNHEY and SVGEGT. Trimming removed 2 bases from V and 4 bases from J; the gene matches leave 6 bases unexplained. Results and caveats for the whole study, not just this receptor: The amount of clinical and demographic metadata varied by source and participant and was provided uncurated.

With regard to this clone: Its antigen remains undetermined. Qualities for individual bases were not recorded, and no much larger clone is one base off.

The immunoSEQ Assay, a bias-controlled multiplex PCR, was used to amplify TCRbeta CDR3 regions from genomic DNA. Concerning the study's data processing: The number of nucleated cells in each sample was estimated from the amplification of reference gene primers within the assay. Sequence reads were collapsed and filtered to measure the absolute abundance of every unique TCRbeta CDR3 rearrangement. For each sample, productive Simpson clonality was calculated as the square root of Simpson's diversity index over productive rearrangements. As stored in TCRdb, this immuneACCESS dataset retains in-frame rearrangements with V and J assigned. A fraction of the clones does not appear; measured against another copy, unresolved V genes explain less than half of the discrepancy, and the remainder lacks a known reason. That table is the source of V, J and clone size, and D and trimming were worked out from the DNA. For this sample the table gives 150,000 to 200,000 clones, of which 89% were detected only once. The ten most abundant clones make up about 2.8% of the sample.

The collaborating institutions used their own protocols to collect whole blood in K2EDTA tubes. For TCRbeta analysis, collaborators shipped samples as frozen whole blood, isolated PBMCs, or DNA extracted from either of those sample types. Sequencing was carried out using peripheral blood. The chain was built from TRBV6-2 or TRBV6-3 and TRBJ1-2; TRBD1 agrees with 11 junctional bases. The TCR comes from a man aged 60-69 years with acute or convalescent COVID-19. The sequence in DNA is TGTGCCAGCAGTTACGCCGGGACAGGGGGAGTCTATGGCTACACCTTC. Its protein product is CASSYAGTGGVYGYTF.